Listed here are 12 T cell receptor beta chains from one sample, sequenced in a study of long-term antiretroviral therapy in people with HIV. At survey level, the immunoSEQ assay was run in its v3.0 version. Sequencing was performed with immunoSEQ multiplex PCR; in TCRdb, only in-frame clones are kept and a portion is missing. Found here are tens of thousands of clones, 82% of them singletons; the top ten hold around 10%. The sequencing used unsorted PBMCs, collected around 2.4 years after starting antiretroviral therapy. Receptors were obtained from a man aged 40-49 years with HIV.

This clone was detected only a few times. J is TRBJ2-7 and V is TRBV6-1, with D tentatively TRBD1 (6 bases). CDR1 and CDR2 from the germline V gene are MNHNS and SASEGT. The CDR3 length is 15 residues. The V end lost 4 bases, the J end lost 5 bases, and 18 bases lay between the germline ends. The DNA for the CDR3 is TGTGCCAGCAGTGGGTACAGGGTCGGCCCAGACGAGCAGTACTTC. Encoded protein: CASSGYRVGPDEQYF.

The J gene is TRBJ1-5, the V gene TRBV5-8; D remains ambiguous. The CDR3 spans 16 residues. V was clipped by 4 bases and J by 1 base, with 15 bases between them. The germline gives CDR1 SGHTS, CDR2 YDEGEE. The CDR3 region has the DNA TGTGCCAGCAGCCCCCGTGAAGGTTTGAGCAATCAGCCCCAGCATTTT. Its protein product is CASSPREGLSNQPQHF.

V and J are TRBV7-3 and TRBJ2-7; perhaps D is TRBD1 or TRBD2 (5 bases each). Trimming left V 5 bases short and J 1 base short, with 9 bases between. CDR1 SGHTA and CDR2 FQGTGA come from the germline V gene. The CDR3 length is 13 residues. CDR3 DNA sequence: TGTGCCAGCAGCCGGGACCTATCCTACGAGCAGTACTTC. It specifies CASSRDLSYEQYF.

The gene calls are TRBV11-3 and TRBJ1-5; 10 bases are shared with TRBD1. Trimming removed 0 bases from V and 7 bases from J; junction bases left unmatched: 12. Germline CDR1 and CDR2: SGHNT and YENEEA. The CDR3 has 18 amino acids. CDR3 loop: CASSLDRDRGLPRQPQHF. Here the CDR3 DNA reads TGTGCCAGCAGCTTAGACCGCGACAGGGGGCTGCCACGGCAGCCCCAGCATTTT.

The chain is built from TRBV11-2 and TRBJ2-7; the match to TRBD1 covers 9 bases. The CDR3 spans 17 residues. Germline assignment: CDR1 SGHAT and CDR2 FQNNGV. V trimming: 1 base; J trimming: 6 bases; junction bases outside the gene matches: 13. The CDR3 spells CASSLAEPGQGRPEQYF. CDR3 bases: TGTGCCAGCAGCTTAGCCGAACCGGGACAGGGACGGCCCGAGCAGTACTTC.

V is TRBV28 and J is TRBJ2-7; TRBD2 matches 7 bases. This CDR3 region has 14 residues. Germline trimming cut 7 bases from V and 5 bases from J; bases unmatched to any gene: 11. Germline values: CDR1 MDHEN, CDR2 SYDVKM. The CDR3 DNA reads as TGTGCCAGCACCCGGGGAAGCGGGATTAACGAGCAGTACTTC. Amino acids: CASTRGSGINEQYF.

This clone was counted a few times. This sequence joins TRBV18 and TRBJ1-3, with TRBD1 matching over 7 bases. The germline V gene has CDR1 KGHSH and CDR2 LQKENI. Trimming cost V 3 bases and J 4 bases; bases outside gene matches: 3. This CDR3 comprises 14 residues. CDR3 sequence reads: CASSPMTGGNTIYF. The CDR3 DNA sequence: TGTGCCAGCTCACCGATGACAGGGGGAAACACCATATATTTT.

This clone was seen just once. V gene TRBV4-1 combines with J gene TRBJ2-3; 15 bases agree with TRBD2. V lost 0 bases and J lost 2; bases outside the gene matches: 3. The CDR3 has 18 amino acids. In germline, CDR1 is MGHRA, CDR2 YSYEKL. Here the CDR3 DNA reads TGCGCCAGCAGCCAAGATGGGACTAGCGGGGGGACCACAGATACGCAGTATTTT. Translated: CASSQDGTSGGTTDTQYF.

The rearrangement links TRBV7-6 to TRBJ2-7, with D perhaps TRBD2 (6 bases). CDR1 and CDR2 from the germline V gene are SGHVS and FNYEAQ. CDR3 size: 15 residues. Trimming left V 4 bases short and J 2 bases short, with 15 bases between. This CDR3 is CASSSATGGPYEQYF. CDR3 bases: TGTGCCAGCAGCTCGGCGACCGGAGGGCCCTACGAGCAGTACTTC.

The V call is TRBV2, the J call TRBJ1-4; no clear D. With 8 bases removed from V and 0 bases from J, the gap between germline ends came to 16 bases. The CDR3 consists of 16 residues. Germline values: CDR1 SNHLY, CDR2 FYNNEI. The CDR3 reads CASDDRVEATNEKLFF. The CDR3 bases are TGTGCCAGCGATGATAGGGTGGAGGCAACTAATGAAAAACTGTTTTTT.

The chain recombines TRBV9 with TRBJ2-7; D is perhaps TRBD1 (6 bases). V was clipped by 0 bases and J by 3 bases, with 13 bases between them. From germline, CDR1 is SGDLS and CDR2 YYNGEE. The CDR3 is 15 residues long. This CDR3 reads CASSVAVAGVYEQYF. The CDR3 coding sequence is TGTGCCAGCAGCGTAGCCGTGGCAGGGGTCTACGAGCAGTACTTC.

This sequence joins TRBV29-1 and TRBJ2-5; 11 nucleotides agree with TRBD2. Trimming removed 5 bases from V and 2 bases from J; junction bases left unmatched: 7. The CDR3 runs to 15 residues. Germline V gene sequence: CDR1 SQVTM, CDR2 ANQGSEA. As DNA, the CDR3 is TGCAGCGTTCCCCGACTAGCGGGATCTCAAGAGACCCAGTACTTC. The encoded protein is CSVPRLAGSQETQYF.